This T cell receptor beta chain was retrieved from a study of response to subunit inactivated influenza vaccine. The germline V gene has CDR1 MDHEN and CDR2 SYDVKM. This CDR3 has 12 amino acids. Trimming took 5 bases from V and 5 from J, leaving 9 bases between them. A note on this clonotype: Its specificity is not known.

General study findings and limits: There was a suggestion from the authors that each seasonal influenza vaccination recruits few new T cells.

TCRdb re-called the RT-PCR reads through MiXCR, storing one row per CDR3 protein. Among over 650,000 distinct CDR3 sequences, roughly 20% were seen once, and the ten largest hold under 13%. The chain combines TRBV28 with TRBJ2-5, with no clear D. This clonotype originated in a middle-aged man who received an inactivated influenza vaccine. The sequencing here drew on PBMCs from blood, taken around 5 days after vaccination. CDR3 in amino acids: CASSQSLETQYF. For the CDR3, the DNA is TGTGCCAGCAGTCAATCTCTTGAGACCCAGTACTTC.